This is a list of T cell receptor beta chains from one sample in a study of T cells in Graves' hyperthyroidism and ophthalmopathy. MiXCR was run by TCRdb on the multiplex PCR reads, yielding one entry per CDR3 protein. Altogether some 500,000 distinct CDR3 sequences are present, approximately 14% being singletons, with the ten largest covering roughly 17%. What was sequenced was blood. These receptors came from a woman aged 18-29 years with Graves' hyperthyroidism. CDR3s include the opening cysteine and the closing phenylalanine or tryptophan. Fields, in order: J gene, V gene, clone size, D gene, CDR3 protein, CDR3 DNA. D genes are given only for firm matches. A clone size is listed for some rows: how often the clone was seen (once, few, many), or a class if it is expanded.

>TRBJ2-3|TRBV9|few|.
CASSSRGASGTDTQYF
TGTGCCAGCAGCTCAAGGGGGGCTAGCGGCACAGATACGCAGTATTTT
>TRBJ2-1|TRBV7-7|many|.
CASSLSLSSSYNEQFF
TGTGCCAGCAGCTTGAGTCTATCGAGCTCCTACAATGAGCAGTTCTTC
>TRBJ2-3|TRBV6-1|few|.
CASSFGLGGRDTQYF
TGTGCCAGCAGTTTCGGCTTGGGGGGTCGGGATACGCAGTATTTT
>TRBJ1-1|TRBV9|many|TRBD1
CASSGGLGTGGTEAFF
TGTGCCAGCAGCGGGGGACTCGGGACAGGGGGCACTGAAGCTTTCTTT
>TRBJ1-6|TRBV6-2/TRBV6-3|many|.
CASSPRESSYNSPLHF
TGTGCCAGCAGTCCCCGGGAGAGCTCCTATAATTCACCCCTCCACTTT
>TRBJ2-1|TRBV28|many|.
CASSSGGSLNEQFF
TGTGCCAGCAGTTCGGGTGGGAGTTTGAATGAGCAGTTCTTC
>TRBJ2-1|TRBV7-8|.|.
CASSLEGSRTNEQFF
TGTGCCAGCAGCTTAGAAGGGAGTAGAACGAATGAGCAGTTCTTC
>TRBJ1-6|TRBV7-3|few|.
CASSFDRNSPLHF
TGTGCCAGCAGCTTTGACCGAAATTCACCCCTCCACTTT
>TRBJ1-6|TRBV3-1|many|.
CASSRGDLNSPLHF
TGTGCCAGCAGCCGCGGGGACCTTAATTCACCCCTCCACTTT
>TRBJ1-1|TRBV15|many|.
CATGRLNTEAFF
TGTGCCACCGGGCGGCTGAACACTGAAGCTTTCTTT
>TRBJ2-1|TRBV2|many|TRBD2
CASSEGGTSGYNEQFF
TGTGCCAGCAGTGAGGGGGGGACTAGCGGATACAATGAGCAGTTCTTC
>TRBJ2-3|TRBV12-3/TRBV12-4|many|.
CASSPTVGGTDTQYF
TGTGCCAGCAGTCCTACTGTTGGTGGCACAGATACGCAGTATTTT
>TRBJ2-1|TRBV9|many|.
CASSGAGTYNEQFF
TGTGCCAGCAGCGGTGCCGGGACTTACAATGAGCAGTTCTTC
>TRBJ2-3|TRBV6-5|.|TRBD2
CASSYASGRVTDTQYF
TGTGCCAGCAGTTACGCGAGCGGGAGGGTCACAGATACGCAGTATTTT
>TRBJ1-5|TRBV2|many|TRBD1
CASNQHRGQVQPQHF
TGTGCCAGCAACCAACACAGGGGGCAAGTTCAGCCCCAGCATTTT
>TRBJ2-2|TRBV6-1|few|.
CASTTILARTNTGELFF
TGTGCCAGCACCACGATCCTAGCGCGAACGAACACCGGGGAGCTGTTTTTT
>TRBJ1-5|TRBV12-3/TRBV12-4|many|TRBD1
CASSARTGTNQPQHF
TGTGCCAGCAGTGCCAGGACAGGGACCAATCAGCCCCAGCATTTT
>TRBJ1-3|TRBV4-1|.|.
CASRNSKGGNTIYF
TGCGCCAGCAGAAACTCGAAGGGAGGAAACACCATATATTTT
>TRBJ2-2|TRBV7-2|many|.
CASSPNQGGELFF
TGTGCCAGCAGCCCCAACCAGGGCGGGGAGCTGTTTTTT
>TRBJ1-1|TRBV6-1|many|.
CASSPGWTEAFF
TGTGCCAGCAGTCCCGGGTGGACTGAAGCTTTCTTT
>TRBJ1-2|TRBV28|many|.
CASSSSLTDTYGYTF
TGTGCCAGCAGTTCCTCCTTGACAGACACTTATGGCTACACCTTC
>TRBJ2-1|TRBV30|many|TRBD2
CAWAGTGGLAGGYNEQFF
TGTGCCTGGGCCGGGACAGGGGGACTAGCGGGAGGTTACAATGAGCAGTTCTTC
>TRBJ2-7|TRBV27|many|TRBD2
CASSSWTSGRRESYEQYF
TGTGCCAGCAGTTCGTGGACTAGCGGGAGGCGGGAAAGCTACGAGCAGTACTTC
>TRBJ1-5|TRBV7-8|few|.
CASSAQLEPQHF
TGTGCCAGCAGCGCCCAGTTAGAGCCCCAGCATTTT
>TRBJ2-1|TRBV9|few|.
CASSVGTHVSWNEQFF
TGTGCCAGCAGCGTAGGGACCCACGTTTCGTGGAATGAGCAGTTCTTC
>TRBJ1-3|TRBV7-2|many|TRBD1
CASSNPRTGGGNTIYF
TGTGCCAGCAGCAACCCCAGGACAGGGGGAGGAAACACCATATATTTT
>TRBJ2-1|TRBV25-1|once|.
CASSEEYEAKFF
TGTGCCAGCAGTGAAGAGTACGAGGCTAAGTTCTTC
>TRBJ2-4|TRBV2|few|.
CASSRENIQYF
TGTGCCAGCAGCCGGGAAAACATTCAGTACTTC
>TRBJ2-7|TRBV19|once|.
CASSIPRGGNLYEQYF
TGTGCCAGTAGTATCCCCCGTGGGGGGAACCTTTACGAGCAGTACTTC
>TRBJ1-3|TRBV20-1|many|.
CSARSRRGLYGNTIYF
TGCAGTGCTAGAAGCCGCAGGGGATTATATGGAAACACCATATATTTT
>TRBJ1-2|TRBV6-1|.|.
CASSLKYGPGTNYGYTF
TGTGCCAGCAGTTTGAAGTATGGCCCAGGGACAAACTATGGCTACACCTTC
>TRBJ2-5|TRBV12-3/TRBV12-4|many|TRBD2
CASSLTSGLETQYF
TGTGCCAGCAGTTTGACTAGCGGGTTAGAGACCCAGTACTTC
>TRBJ1-5|TRBV20-1|.|.
CSAPDNHSNQPQHF
TGCAGTGCTCCGGATAATCATAGCAATCAGCCCCAGCATTTT
>TRBJ2-7|TRBV11-1|.|.
CASSLGDGGSYEQYF
TGTGCCAGCAGCTTAGGGGACGGCGGCTCCTACGAGCAGTACTTC
>TRBJ1-1|TRBV7-3|many|.
CASSLTGANTEAFF
TGTGCCAGCAGCTTAACAGGGGCGAACACTGAAGCTTTCTTT
>TRBJ1-2|TRBV15|many|.
CATSPSSSYGYTF
TGTGCCACCAGTCCGAGCAGTTCCTATGGCTACACCTTC
>TRBJ2-2|TRBV7-3|many|.
CASSLPEAGGELFF
TGTGCCAGCAGCCTACCTGAAGCCGGCGGGGAGCTGTTTTTT
>TRBJ1-2|TRBV5-1|.|.
CASSSPDRGYGYTF
TGCGCCAGCAGCTCTCCCGACCGGGGCTACGGCTACACCTTC
>TRBJ2-3|TRBV9|many|.
CASSLSRTPTSTDTQYF
TGTGCCAGCAGCTTGAGTCGGACACCGACTAGCACAGATACGCAGTATTTT
>TRBJ2-2|TRBV30|many|TRBD1
CAWSVQGAGGELFF
TGTGCCTGGAGTGTACAGGGGGCCGGCGGGGAGCTGTTTTTT
>TRBJ2-1|TRBV5-1|.|TRBD2
CASSAPTSGRKNEQFF
TGCGCCAGCAGCGCCCCGACTAGCGGGAGGAAGAATGAGCAGTTCTTC
>TRBJ2-5|TRBV6-5|many|.
CASSYGIGQETQYF
TGTGCCAGCAGTTACGGGATAGGACAAGAGACCCAGTACTTC
>TRBJ1-5|TRBV15|.|TRBD1
CATSRATGGQPQHF
TGTGCCACCAGCAGAGCCACAGGGGGACAGCCCCAGCATTTT
>TRBJ2-1|TRBV7-8|many|TRBD2
CASSLAGLAANEQFF
TGTGCCAGCAGCTTAGCGGGACTAGCGGCCAATGAGCAGTTCTTC
>TRBJ2-5|TRBV2|.|TRBD2
CASSVGYAGVRETQYF
TGTGCCAGCAGCGTAGGATATGCGGGAGTCCGAGAGACCCAGTACTTC
>TRBJ2-2|TRBV3-1|many|.
CASSQVSTGGSTGELFF
TGTGCCAGCAGCCAAGTATCCACCGGGGGATCCACCGGGGAGCTGTTTTTT
>TRBJ2-7|TRBV12-3/TRBV12-4|many|TRBD2
CAITTSGLAGSYEQYF
TGTGCCATTACTACGTCGGGACTAGCGGGCTCCTACGAGCAGTACTTC
>TRBJ1-2|TRBV2|.|TRBD1
CASGGTGFNYGYTF
TGTGCCAGCGGCGGGACAGGGTTTAACTATGGCTACACCTTC
>TRBJ2-3|TRBV7-2|many|.
CASSLRQGGADTQYF
TGTGCCAGCAGCCTGCGACAAGGGGGAGCAGATACGCAGTATTTT
>TRBJ1-4|TRBV6-1|.|.
CASSESWSPTNEKLFF
TGTGCCAGCAGCGAGTCATGGTCCCCAACTAATGAAAAACTGTTTTTT
>TRBJ2-1|TRBV7-6|many|.
CASRIGESIYNEQFF
TGTGCCAGCAGAATAGGGGAATCGATTTACAATGAGCAGTTCTTC
>TRBJ2-6|TRBV20-1|few|.
CSARRGFGANVLTF
TGCAGTGCTAGAAGAGGGTTTGGGGCCAACGTCCTGACTTTC
>TRBJ2-3|TRBV24-1|.|TRBD2
CATSGLAGGKDTQYF
TGTGCCACCAGTGGGCTAGCGGGAGGTAAAGATACGCAGTATTTT
>TRBJ2-7|TRBV20-1|many|TRBD2
CSARDWSGTSGSPHEQYF
TGCAGTGCTAGAGATTGGTCAGGGACTAGCGGGAGTCCCCACGAGCAGTACTTC